This TCR beta chain originates from a study of regulatory T cells in long-lasting Graves disease. Of note for this clonotype: It is unclear where the CDR3 begins or ends on the DNA, so no DNA is shown, and the CDR3 is as TCRdb lists it.

The CDR3 is 18 residues long, ends included. The V gene's germline CDR1 is SGHRS and CDR2 YFSETQ. As to time point: newly diagnosed GD, antithyroid drugs for less than 3 months. Researchers made the TCR library from RNA that was extracted from PBMCs. Arm-PCR of CDR3 regions and iRepertoire HTBI primers were the basis on which TCR beta libraries were built. TCRdb re-analysed the multiplex PCR reads in MiXCR, keeping a single row per CDR3 protein. The data contain fewer than 500,000 distinct CDR3 sequences, roughly 15% of them singletons. The same data also went into a second study, on T cells in Graves' hyperthyroidism and ophthalmopathy. As that study records: A first-round RT-PCR of the TCR CDR3 used the HTBI primer set.

This chain links TRBV5-1 with TRBJ2-2; the table names TRBD2, a call not compared with the DNA. The material was peripheral blood mononuclear cells (PBMCs), obtained at new diagnosis, from a patient treated with antithyroid drugs. This sequence originates from a man aged 35 to 55 with Graves disease. The CDR3 spells CASSFFGVGAAGGGEPFF.